Here is one T cell receptor beta chain with its context. These data are taken from a study of blood T cell repertoires in COVID-19. Authors' processing steps: For nucleated cells, counts were estimated from reference gene primer amplification. Some clones are missing from TCRdb's copy, which holds only in-frame ones; the method was immunoSEQ multiplex PCR. The DNA was the basis for D and trimming; V, J and clone size are from that table. The table records around 340,000 clones, around 88% of them present only once. The sequence came from a woman aged 55-69 years with COVID-19, enrolled during active disease. The sequencing input was peripheral blood.

CDR3 protein: CASSRDGDFAEAFF. In DNA, the CDR3 is TGCGCCAGCAGCCGAGATGGGGACTTCGCTGAAGCTTTCTTT. The V and J genes are TRBV5-1 and TRBJ1-1; D is possibly TRBD1 (5 bases). The germline V and J ends were trimmed by 4 bases and 6 bases, with 16 bases remaining between them. This CDR3 contains 14 residues. Per the germline V gene, CDR1 is SGHRS and CDR2 is YFSETQ.